This T cell receptor beta chain was sequenced in a study of shared clonotypes between healthy human individuals. Overall study findings and caveats: In a few donors, around 5% of naive CD4 clonotypes appeared in common.

The donors, healthy adults who were HIV-negative, had experienced no recent acute infections or vaccinations. As for this clone: What it binds is unknown.

The CDR3 is 17 amino acids. Germline trimming cut 2 bases from V and 4 bases from J; bases unmatched to any gene: 10. Germline V gives CDR1 SEHNR, CDR2 FQNEAQ (reference sequence). Each subset's genomic DNA was shared equally among a number of immunoSEQ plates. The data were produced by immunoSEQ multiplex PCR, yet TCRdb's version contains in-frame clones alone and is incomplete. This table has approximately 2.5 million clones, more than 80% appearing once. The receptor was isolated from a man younger than 35 in good health. Specimen: naive CD4+ T cells sorted from blood. The subset denotes: CD45RA+ positively selected. The chain uses TRBV7-9 and TRBJ1-4, with 7 positions matching TRBD1. Written as DNA, the CDR3 is TGTGCCAGCAGCTTATTGGCGTCACAGGGGTTTAATGAAAAACTGTTTTTT. Translation gives CASSLLASQGFNEKLFF. The full variable domain, its missing parts supplied by reference TRBV7-9 and TRBJ1-4, is DTGVSQNPRHKITKRGQNVTFRCDPISEHNRLYWYRQTLGQGPEFLTYFQNEAQLEKSRLLSDRFSAERPKGSFSTLEIQRTEQGDSAMYLCASSLLASQGFNEKLFFGSGTQLSVL.